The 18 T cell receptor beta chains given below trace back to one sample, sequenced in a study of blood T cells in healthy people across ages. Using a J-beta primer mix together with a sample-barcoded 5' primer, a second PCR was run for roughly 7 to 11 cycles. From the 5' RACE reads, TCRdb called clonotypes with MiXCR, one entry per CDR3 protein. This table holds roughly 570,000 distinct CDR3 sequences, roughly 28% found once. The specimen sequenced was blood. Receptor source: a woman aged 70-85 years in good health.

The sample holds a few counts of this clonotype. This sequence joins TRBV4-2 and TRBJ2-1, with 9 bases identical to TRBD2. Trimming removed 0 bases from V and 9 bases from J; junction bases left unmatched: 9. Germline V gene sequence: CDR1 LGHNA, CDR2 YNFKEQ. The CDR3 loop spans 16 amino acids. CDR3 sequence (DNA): TGTGCCAGCAGCCAAGATAGGGCGGGGGGGCTAGGTGAGCAGTTCTTC. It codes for CASSQDRAGGLGEQFF.

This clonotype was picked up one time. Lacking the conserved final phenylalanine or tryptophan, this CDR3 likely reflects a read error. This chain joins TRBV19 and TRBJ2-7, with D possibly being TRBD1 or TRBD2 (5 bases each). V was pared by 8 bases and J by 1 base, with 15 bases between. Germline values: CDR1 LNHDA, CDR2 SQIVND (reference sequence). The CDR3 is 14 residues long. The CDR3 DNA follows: TGTGCCAGTCAGCCGGGGCGTGCGTCCTACGAGCAGTACCTC. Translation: CASQPGRASYEQYL.

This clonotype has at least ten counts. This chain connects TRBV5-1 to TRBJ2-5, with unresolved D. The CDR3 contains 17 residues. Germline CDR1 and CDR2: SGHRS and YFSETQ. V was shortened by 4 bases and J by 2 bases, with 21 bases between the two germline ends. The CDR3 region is CASSTFGPRQDQETQYF. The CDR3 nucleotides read TGCGCCAGCAGCACCTTCGGACCGCGTCAGGATCAAGAGACCCAGTACTTC.

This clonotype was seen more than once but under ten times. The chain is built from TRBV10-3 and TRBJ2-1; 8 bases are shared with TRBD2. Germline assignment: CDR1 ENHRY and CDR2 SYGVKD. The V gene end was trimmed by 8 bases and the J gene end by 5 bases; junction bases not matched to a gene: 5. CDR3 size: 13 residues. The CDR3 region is CAIGSGTDNEQFF. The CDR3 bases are TGTGCCATCGGTAGCGGGACTGACAATGAGCAGTTCTTC.

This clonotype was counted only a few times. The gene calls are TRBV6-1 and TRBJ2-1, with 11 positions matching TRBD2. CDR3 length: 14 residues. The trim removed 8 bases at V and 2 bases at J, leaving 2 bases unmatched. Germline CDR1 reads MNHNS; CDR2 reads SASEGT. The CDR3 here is CASSTSGAYNEQFF. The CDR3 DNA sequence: TGTGCCAGCTCGACTAGCGGGGCCTACAATGAGCAGTTCTTC.

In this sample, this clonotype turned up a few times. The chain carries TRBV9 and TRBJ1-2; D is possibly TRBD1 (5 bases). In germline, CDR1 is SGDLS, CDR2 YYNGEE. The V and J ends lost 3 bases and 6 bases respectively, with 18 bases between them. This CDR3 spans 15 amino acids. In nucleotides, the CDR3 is TGTGCCAGCAGCGCCCAAGCGGGGGGTGAGGATGGCTACACCTTC. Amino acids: CASSAQAGGEDGYTF.

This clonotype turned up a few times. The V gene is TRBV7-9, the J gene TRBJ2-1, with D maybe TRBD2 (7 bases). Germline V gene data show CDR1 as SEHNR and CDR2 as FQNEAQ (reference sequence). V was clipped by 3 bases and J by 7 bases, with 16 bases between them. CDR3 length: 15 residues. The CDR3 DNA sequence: TGTGCCAGCAGCTTGGGGGAGGGGGTTGGAAATGAGCAGTTCTTC. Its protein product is CASSLGEGVGNEQFF.

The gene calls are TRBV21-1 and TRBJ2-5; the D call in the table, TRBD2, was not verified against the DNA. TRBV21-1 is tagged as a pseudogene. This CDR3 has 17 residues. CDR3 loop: CASGKVAGVIIQETQYF. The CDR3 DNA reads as TGTGCCAGCGGCAAAGTAGCGGGGGTAATCATCCAAGAGACCCAGTACTTC.

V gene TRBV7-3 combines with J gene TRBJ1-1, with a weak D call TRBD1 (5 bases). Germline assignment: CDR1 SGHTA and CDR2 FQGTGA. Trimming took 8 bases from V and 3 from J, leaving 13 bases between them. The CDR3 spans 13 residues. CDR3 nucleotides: TGTGCCAGCGCTCGGGGGGGGGACACTGAAGCTTTCTTT. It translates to CASARGGDTEAFF.

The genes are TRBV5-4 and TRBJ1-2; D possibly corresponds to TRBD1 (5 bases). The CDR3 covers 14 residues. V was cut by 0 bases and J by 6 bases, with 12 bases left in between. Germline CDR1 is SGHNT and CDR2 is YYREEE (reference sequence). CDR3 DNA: TGTGCCAGCAGCTTGGAGGGGCTTATCGATGGCTACACCTTC. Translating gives CASSLEGLIDGYTF.

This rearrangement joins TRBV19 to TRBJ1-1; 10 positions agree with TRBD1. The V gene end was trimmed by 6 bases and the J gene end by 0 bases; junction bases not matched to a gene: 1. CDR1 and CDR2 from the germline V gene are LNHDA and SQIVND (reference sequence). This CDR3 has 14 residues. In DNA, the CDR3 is TGTGCCAGTAGGGGACAGGGGATGAACACTGAAGCTTTCTTT. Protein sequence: CASRGQGMNTEAFF. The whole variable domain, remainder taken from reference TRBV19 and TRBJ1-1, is DGGITQSPKYLFRKEGQNVTLSCEQNLNHDAMYWYRQDPGQGLRLIYYSQIVNDFQKGDIAEGYSVSREKKESFPLTVTSAQKNPTAFYLCASRGQGMNTEAFFGQGTRLTVV.

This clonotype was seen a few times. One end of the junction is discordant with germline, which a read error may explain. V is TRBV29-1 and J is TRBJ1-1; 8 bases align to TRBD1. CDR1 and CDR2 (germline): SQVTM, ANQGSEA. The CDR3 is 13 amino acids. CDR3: CSVWGQENTEALF. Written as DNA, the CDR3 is TGCAGCGTTTGGGGACAGGAGAACACTGAAGCTCTCTTT. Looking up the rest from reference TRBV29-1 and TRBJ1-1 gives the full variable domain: SAVISQKPSRDICQRGTSLTIQCQVDSQVTMMFWYRQQPGQSLTLIATANQGSEATYESGFVIDKFPISRPNLTFSTLTVSNMSPEDSSIYLCSVWGQENTEALFGQGTRLTVV.

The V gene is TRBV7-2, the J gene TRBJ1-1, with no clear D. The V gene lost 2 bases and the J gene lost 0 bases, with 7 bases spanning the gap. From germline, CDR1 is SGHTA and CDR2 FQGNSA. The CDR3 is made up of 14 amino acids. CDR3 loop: CASSLNWMNTEAFF. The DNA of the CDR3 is TGTGCCAGCAGCTTAAACTGGATGAACACTGAAGCTTTCTTT.

For the CDR3, the DNA is TGTGCCAGCAGCTTCCCATCTAGGACAGGACAAGAGACCCAGTACTTC. Its translation: CASSFPSRTGQETQYF. The genes are TRBV7-9 and TRBJ2-5, with 7 bases aligning to TRBD1. CDR1 and CDR2 (germline): SEHNR, FQNEAQ (reference sequence). The CDR3 is 16 residues long. Trimming removed 3 bases from V and 2 bases from J; junction bases left unmatched: 9. The whole variable domain, filled in from reference TRBV7-9 and TRBJ2-5, reads DTGVSQNPRHKITKRGQNVTFRCDPISEHNRLYWYRQTLGQGPEFLTYFQNEAQLEKSRLLSDRFSAERPKGSFSTLEIQRTEQGDSAMYLCASSFPSRTGQETQYFGPGTRLLVL.

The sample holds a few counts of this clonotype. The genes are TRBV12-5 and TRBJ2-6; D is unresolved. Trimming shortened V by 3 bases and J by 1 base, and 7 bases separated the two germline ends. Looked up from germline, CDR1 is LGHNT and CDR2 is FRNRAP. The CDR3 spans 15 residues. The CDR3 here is CASGFTSSGANVLTF. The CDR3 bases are TGTGCTAGTGGTTTCACATCTTCTGGGGCCAACGTCCTGACTTTC. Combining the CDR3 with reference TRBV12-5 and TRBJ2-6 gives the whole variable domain DARVTQTPRHKVTEMGQEVTMRCQPILGHNTVFWYRQTMMQGLELLAYFRNRAPLDDSGMPKDRFSAEMPDATLATLKIQPSEPRDSAVYFCASGFTSSGANVLTFGAGSRLTVL.

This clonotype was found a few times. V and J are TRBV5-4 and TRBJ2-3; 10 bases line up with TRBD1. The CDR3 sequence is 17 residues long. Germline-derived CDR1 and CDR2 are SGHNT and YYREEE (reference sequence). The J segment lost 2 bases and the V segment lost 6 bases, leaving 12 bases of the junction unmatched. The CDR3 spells CASTVLGTGEPTDTQYF. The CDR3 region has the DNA TGTGCCAGCACCGTCTTGGGGACAGGGGAACCCACAGATACGCAGTATTTT.

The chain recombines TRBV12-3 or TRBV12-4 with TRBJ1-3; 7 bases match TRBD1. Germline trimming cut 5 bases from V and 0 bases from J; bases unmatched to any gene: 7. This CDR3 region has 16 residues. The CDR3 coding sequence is TGTGCCAGCAGTCCGCGACAGGGACGCTCTGGAAACACCATATATTTT. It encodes CASSPRQGRSGNTIYF.

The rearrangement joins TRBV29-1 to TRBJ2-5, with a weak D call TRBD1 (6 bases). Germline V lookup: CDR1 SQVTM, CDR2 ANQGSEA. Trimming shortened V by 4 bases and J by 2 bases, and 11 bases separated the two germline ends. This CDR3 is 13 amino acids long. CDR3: CSVGRQVQETQYF. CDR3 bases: TGCAGCGTTGGCCGACAGGTACAAGAGACCCAGTACTTC. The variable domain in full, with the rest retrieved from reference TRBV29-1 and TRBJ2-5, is SAVISQKPSRDICQRGTSLTIQCQVDSQVTMMFWYRQQPGQSLTLIATANQGSEATYESGFVIDKFPISRPNLTFSTLTVSNMSPEDSSIYLCSVGRQVQETQYFGPGTRLLVL.